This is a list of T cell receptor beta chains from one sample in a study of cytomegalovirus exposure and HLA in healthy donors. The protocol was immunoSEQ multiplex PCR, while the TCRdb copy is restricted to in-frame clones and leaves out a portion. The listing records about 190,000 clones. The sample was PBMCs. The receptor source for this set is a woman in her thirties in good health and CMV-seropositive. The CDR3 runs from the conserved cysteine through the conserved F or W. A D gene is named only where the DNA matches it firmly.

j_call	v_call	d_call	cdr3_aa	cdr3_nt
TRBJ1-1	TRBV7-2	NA	CASSTGGTEAFF	TGTGCCAGCAGCACGGGAGGAACTGAAGCTTTCTTT
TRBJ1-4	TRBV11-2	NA	CASSSGPSPWEKLFF	TGTGCCAGCAGCTCTGGGCCGAGTCCTTGGGAAAAACTGTTTTTT
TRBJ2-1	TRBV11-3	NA	CASSLTPAGEQFF	TGTGCCAGCAGCTTAACCCCGGCGGGTGAGCAGTTCTTC
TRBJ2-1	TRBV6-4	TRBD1	CASSDWDRGDNEQFF	TGTGCCAGCAGTGACTGGGACAGGGGGGACAATGAGCAGTTCTTC
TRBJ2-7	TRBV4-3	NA	CASSPKAATDYEQYF	TGCGCCAGCAGCCCTAAAGCAGCGACGGACTACGAGCAGTACTTC
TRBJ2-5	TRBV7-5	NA	CASNQREGGTQYF	TGTGCTTCCAACCAGCGGGAGGGAGGGACCCAGTACTTC
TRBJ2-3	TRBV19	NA	CASSIRGASVSTDTQYF	TGTGCCAGTAGTATTCGGGGGGCGAGTGTTAGCACAGATACGCAGTATTTT
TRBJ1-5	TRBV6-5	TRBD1	CASSRTGKRNQPQHF	TGTGCCAGCAGCCGGACAGGGAAGCGCAATCAGCCCCAGCATTTT
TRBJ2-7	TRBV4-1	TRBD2	CASSQGTSGAYEQYF	TGCGCCAGCAGCCAAGGGACTAGCGGGGCCTACGAGCAGTACTTC
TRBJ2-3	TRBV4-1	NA	CASSLRQTGTLLTDTQYF	TGCGCCAGCAGCCTCAGACAGACCGGGACTCTTCTCACAGATACGCAGTATTTT
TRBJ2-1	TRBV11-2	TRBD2	CASERTSGNEQFF	TGTGCCAGCGAACGGACTAGCGGGAATGAGCAGTTCTTC
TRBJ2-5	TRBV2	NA	CASSTGTETQYF	TGTGCCAGCAGTACAGGGACGGAGACCCAGTACTTC
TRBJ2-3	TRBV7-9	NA	CASSPIAAPVDTQYF	TGTGCCAGCAGCCCGATAGCGGCCCCTGTAGATACGCAGTATTTT
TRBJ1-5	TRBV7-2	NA	CASSSSSRDQPQHF	TGTGCCAGCAGCTCTTCGTCCAGGGATCAGCCCCAGCATTTT
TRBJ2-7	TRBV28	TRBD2	CASAIPSGNVYEQYF	TGTGCCAGCGCCATACCTAGCGGGAATGTTTACGAGCAGTACTTC
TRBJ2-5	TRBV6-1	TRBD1	CASNLDRGKETQYF	TGTGCCAGCAACCTGGACAGGGGAAAAGAGACCCAGTACTTC
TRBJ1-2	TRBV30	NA	CAWSVSQDGYTF	TGTGCCTGGAGTGTATCTCAGGATGGCTACACCTTC
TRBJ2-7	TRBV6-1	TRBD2	CASSGSIFDEQYF	TGTGCCAGTAGCGGGAGCATTTTCGACGAGCAGTACTTC
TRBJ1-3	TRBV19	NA	CAIAPANGNTIYF	TGTGCCATCGCCCCTGCGAATGGAAACACCATATATTTT
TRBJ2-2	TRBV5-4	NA	CASRTVTGELFF	TGTGCCAGCAGAACAGTCACCGGGGAGCTGTTTTTT
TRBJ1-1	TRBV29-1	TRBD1	CSGYRGPYTEAFF	TGCAGCGGATACAGGGGGCCGTACACTGAAGCTTTCTTT
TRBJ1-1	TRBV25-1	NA	CASSLRGRDTEAFF	TGTGCCAGCAGCCTCAGGGGCCGGGACACTGAAGCTTTCTTT
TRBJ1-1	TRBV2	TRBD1	CASSTTGGNTEAFF	TGTGCCAGCAGTACGACAGGGGGGAACACTGAAGCTTTCTTT
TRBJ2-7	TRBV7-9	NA	CASSFEARAYEQYF	TGTGCCAGCAGCTTTGAGGCCAGGGCCTACGAGCAGTACTTC
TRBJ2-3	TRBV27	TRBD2	CASSPPPGLARPRTDTQYF	TGTGCCAGCAGCCCCCCCCCGGGACTAGCGAGACCACGCACAGATACGCAGTATTTT
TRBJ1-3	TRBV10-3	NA	CAISDGSSGNTIYF	TGTGCCATCAGTGATGGGAGCTCTGGAAACACCATATATTTT
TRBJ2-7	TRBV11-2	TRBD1	CASSHVGGTGHYEQYF	TGTGCCAGCAGCCATGTTGGGGGGACAGGACACTACGAGCAGTACTTC
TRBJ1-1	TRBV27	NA	CASSLSSRANTEAFF	TGTGCCAGCAGTTTATCGTCCAGGGCGAACACTGAAGCTTTCTTT
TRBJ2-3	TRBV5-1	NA	CASSYGAYGTVDTQYF	TGCGCCAGCAGCTATGGCGCCTATGGGACTGTGGATACGCAGTATTTT
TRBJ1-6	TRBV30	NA	CAWSRSSPLHF	TGTGCCTGGAGTCGGTCATCACCCCTCCACTTT
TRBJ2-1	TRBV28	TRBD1	CASSLGDRGMERSYNEQFF	TGTGCCAGCAGTTTGGGGGACAGGGGGATGGAACGGTCCTACAATGAGCAGTTCTTC
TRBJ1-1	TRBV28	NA	CASSLARSNTEAFF	TGTGCCAGCAGTTTAGCCAGATCGAACACTGAAGCTTTCTTT
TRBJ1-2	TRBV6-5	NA	CASRKGGSDGYTF	TGTGCCAGCAGGAAGGGAGGGTCCGATGGCTACACCTTC
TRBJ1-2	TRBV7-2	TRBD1	CASSSFRQGAGYTF	TGTGCCAGCAGCTCGTTCAGACAGGGCGCTGGCTACACCTTC
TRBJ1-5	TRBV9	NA	CASSETGWDQPQHF	TGTGCCAGCAGTGAAACAGGGTGGGATCAGCCCCAGCATTTT
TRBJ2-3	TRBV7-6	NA	CASSRGLADTQYF	TGTGCCAGCAGCAGGGGTTTGGCAGATACGCAGTATTTT
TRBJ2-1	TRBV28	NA	CASNGLPLDEQFF	TGTGCCAGCAACGGACTGCCTTTGGATGAGCAGTTCTTC
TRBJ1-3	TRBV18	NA	CASSPLDISGNTIYF	TGTGCCAGCTCACCACTGGACATCTCTGGAAACACCATATATTTT
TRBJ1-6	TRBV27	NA	CASSRTGPAANNSPLHF	TGTGCCAGCAGTCGAACAGGGCCTGCAGCAAATAATTCACCCCTCCACTTT
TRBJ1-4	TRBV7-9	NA	CASSLAGGGEKLFF	TGTGCCAGCAGCTTAGCGGGCGGGGGTGAAAAACTGTTTTTT
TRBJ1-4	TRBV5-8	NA	CATAEFATNEKLFF	TGTGCCACCGCCGAGTTTGCAACTAATGAAAAACTGTTTTTT
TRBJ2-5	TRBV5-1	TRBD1	CASSSDIFYRDRRETQYF	TGCGCCAGCAGCTCCGACATTTTTTACCGGGACAGACGAGAGACCCAGTACTTC
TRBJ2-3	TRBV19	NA	CASSIQGFSADTQYF	TGTGCCAGTAGTATACAGGGCTTTTCTGCAGATACGCAGTATTTT